This entry describes one T cell receptor (beta chain). Its antigen is as yet unknown. With a J-beta primer mix and a sample-barcoded 5' primer, a second PCR ran about 7 to 12 cycles. Each CDR3 protein gets one entry after TCRdb re-called the 5' RACE reads with MiXCR. Among fewer than 1,000,000 distinct CDR3 sequences listed, about 42% were seen once. This sample was included in a study of blood T cells in healthy people across ages. Study observations and caveats: Long-lived donors carried more naive CD4+ cells and greater diversity than aged donors.

Trimming pared 2 bases from V and 11 bases from J, leaving 15 bases between. The CDR3 is made up of 13 amino acids. The germline V gene has CDR1 SGHTA and CDR2 FQGTGA. Extraction yielded at least 5.5 micrograms of total RNA per sample. This clonotype was sampled from a man in his sixties in good health. This sequence joins TRBV7-3 and TRBJ2-5; D may match TRBD1 or TRBD2 (5 bases each). Sequencing was carried out using blood. The CDR3 protein is CASSLRALGEQYF. CDR3 sequence (DNA): TGTGCCAGCAGCTTACGGGCGCTGGGGGAGCAGTACTTC.